This TCR beta chain was retrieved from a study of technical replicates of blood from several donors. Trimming removed 2 bases at V and 2 bases at J, with 11 bases between. This CDR3 is built from 14 residues. Germline CDR1 reads SGHNT; CDR2 reads YYREEE (reference sequence). Measured with immunoSEQ multiplex PCR; TCRdb has only the in-frame clones, and not every one. The sample lists 70,000 to 95,000 clones, approximately 96% occurring once. This receptor was identified in a human donor in good health. The sample comprised T cells isolated from PBMCs. This sequence joins TRBV5-4 and TRBJ2-7; D possibly corresponds to TRBD2 (6 bases). The DNA for the CDR3 is TGTGCCAGCAGCTTCCATAGCGGAGCCTACGAGCAGTACTTC. Amino acid sequence: CASSFHSGAYEQYF.